The rows below give T cell receptor beta chains drawn from one sample of a study of CD4 T cells in relation to SARS-CoV-2 and coronaviruses. Their recognized antigens are unknown. Assay: immunoSEQ multiplex PCR; the TCRdb copy retains only in-frame clones and omits some. The sample contains about 20,000 clones, less than 75% of which appear only once. Sequenced: CD4+ T cells from PBMCs, cultured in vitro. The receptors were sampled from a human donor in good health. The CDR3 runs from the conserved cysteine through the conserved F or W. The order of the fields is CDR3 protein, CDR3 DNA, J gene, clone size, V gene, D gene. D genes are given only for firm matches. Size is omitted from some rows. Given values are once, few, many or a class for expanded clones.

CDR3: CASGLVLGQGSYNEQFF
DNA: TGTGCTAGTGGTTTGGTACTAGGACAGGGGTCCTACAATGAGCAGTTCTTC
J: TRBJ2-1
size: NA
V: TRBV12-5
D: TRBD1

CDR3: CASSAVGGYQETQYF
DNA: TGTGCCAGCAGCGCGGTTGGGGGCTACCAAGAGACCCAGTACTTC
J: TRBJ2-5
size: NA
V: TRBV11-2
D: NA

CDR3: CASSVVGDGGYTF
DNA: TGTGCCAGCAGCGTAGTAGGGGATGGTGGCTACACCTTC
J: TRBJ1-2
size: few
V: TRBV9
D: NA

CDR3: CASSSPRKGASGGYTF
DNA: TGTGCCAGCAGTTCCCCAAGGAAGGGTGCCTCCGGTGGCTACACCTTC
J: TRBJ1-2
size: NA
V: TRBV6-6
D: NA

CDR3: CASTLNIAYNSPLHF
DNA: TGTGCCAGCACCTTAAACATCGCCTATAATTCACCCCTCCACTTT
J: TRBJ1-6
size: NA
V: TRBV27
D: NA

CDR3: CSVRPSTSGIETF
DNA: TGCAGCGTTCGACCCAGCACTAGCGGGATTGAAACCTTC
J: TRBJ2-7
size: NA
V: TRBV29-1
D: TRBD2

CDR3: CASSSRRSGEKLFF
DNA: TGTGCCAGCAGCTCCCGAAGGTCGGGAGAAAAACTGTTTTTT
J: TRBJ1-4
size: NA
V: TRBV7-8
D: NA

CDR3: CASRNERSGNTIYF
DNA: TGTGCCAGCAGAAACGAACGCTCTGGAAACACCATATATTTT
J: TRBJ1-3
size: NA
V: TRBV6-6
D: NA

CDR3: CASSYTSGTVNTEAFF
DNA: TGTGCCAGCAGTTACACGTCTGGGACAGTGAACACTGAAGCTTTCTTT
J: TRBJ1-1
size: NA
V: TRBV6-5
D: TRBD1

CDR3: CASGKGQGGESEQFF
DNA: TGTGCTAGTGGCAAGGGACAGGGTGGAGAGAGTGAGCAGTTCTTC
J: TRBJ2-1
size: NA
V: TRBV12-5
D: TRBD1

CDR3: CASSQDPRVGEQFF
DNA: TGCGCCAGCAGCCAAGATCCCAGGGTCGGTGAGCAGTTCTTC
J: TRBJ2-1
size: NA
V: TRBV4-3
D: NA

CDR3: CASGLASSHEQYF
DNA: TGTGCCAGCGGGCTAGCGTCTTCCCACGAGCAGTACTTC
J: TRBJ2-7
size: NA
V: TRBV12-3/TRBV12-4
D: NA

CDR3: CASSSLGLAGGLLGTGELFF
DNA: TGTGCCAGTAGTAGCCTAGGACTAGCGGGGGGGCTCTTAGGCACCGGGGAGCTGTTTTTT
J: TRBJ2-2
size: NA
V: TRBV19
D: TRBD2

CDR3: CASSLTARKTSGNTIYF
DNA: TGTGCCAGCAGCTTAACCGCCAGGAAGACCTCTGGAAACACCATATATTTT
J: TRBJ1-3
size: NA
V: TRBV7-7
D: NA

CDR3: CASSVAPGSSYEQYF
DNA: TGTGCCAGCAGCGTAGCTCCAGGGTCCTCCTACGAGCAGTACTTC
J: TRBJ2-7
size: NA
V: TRBV9
D: NA

CDR3: CAISDPGPSKGNTIYF
DNA: TGTGCCATCAGCGACCCGGGACCTTCAAAAGGAAACACCATATATTTT
J: TRBJ1-3
size: NA
V: TRBV10-3
D: NA

CDR3: CASSLGGGLHYEQYF
DNA: TGTGCCAGCAGCTTGGGAGGGGGACTCCATTACGAGCAGTACTTC
J: TRBJ2-7
size: NA
V: TRBV7-2
D: NA

CDR3: CASSLETGNTEAFF
DNA: TGTGCCAGCAGCTTAGAAACGGGGAACACTGAAGCTTTCTTT
J: TRBJ1-1
size: few
V: TRBV11-2
D: NA

CDR3: CASSILGVSGEKLFF
DNA: TGTGCCAGCAGTATCCTTGGGGTGTCGGGTGAAAAACTGTTTTTT
J: TRBJ1-4
size: few
V: TRBV2
D: NA

CDR3: CASSALSGTGVVGELFF
DNA: TGTGCCAGCAGCGCTTTATCCGGGACAGGGGTGGTCGGGGAGCTGTTTTTT
J: TRBJ2-2
size: NA
V: TRBV9
D: TRBD1

CDR3: CAISESRQELEAFF
DNA: TGTGCCATCAGTGAATCGCGACAGGAGCTAGAAGCTTTCTTT
J: TRBJ1-1
size: once
V: TRBV10-3
D: NA

CDR3: CASSQERGQGSRTEAFF
DNA: TGCGCCAGCAGCCAAGAAAGAGGGCAGGGTAGTCGGACTGAAGCTTTCTTT
J: TRBJ1-1
size: NA
V: TRBV4-3
D: NA

CDR3: CASSYWLRETQYF
DNA: TGTGCCAGCAGTTATTGGCTCAGGGAGACCCAGTACTTC
J: TRBJ2-5
size: few
V: TRBV12-3/TRBV12-4
D: NA

CDR3: CASRQQGAPGNTIYF
DNA: TGTGCCAGCAGACAACAGGGGGCACCTGGAAACACCATATATTTT
J: TRBJ1-3
size: NA
V: TRBV6-5
D: TRBD1

CDR3: CASSLVGPSLGETQYF
DNA: TGTGCCAGCAGCTTAGTCGGACCATCGTTAGGAGAGACCCAGTACTTC
J: TRBJ2-5
size: NA
V: TRBV13
D: NA

CDR3: CASSTRVDTEAFF
DNA: TGCGCCAGCAGCACCCGGGTGGACACTGAAGCTTTCTTT
J: TRBJ1-1
size: NA
V: TRBV5-1
D: NA

CDR3: CASSPRGGSSYNEQFF
DNA: TGTGCCAGCAGCCCCAGGGGCGGGAGCTCCTACAATGAGCAGTTCTTC
J: TRBJ2-1
size: NA
V: TRBV5-4
D: NA

CDR3: CASSPGTPRGAQYF
DNA: TGTGCCAGCAGTCCCGGGACACCAAGGGGGGCCCAGTACTTC
J: TRBJ2-5
size: NA
V: TRBV6-6
D: NA

CDR3: CASSALSEGNQPQHF
DNA: TGTGCCAGCAGCGCGCTATCCGAGGGCAATCAGCCCCAGCATTTT
J: TRBJ1-5
size: NA
V: TRBV2
D: NA

CDR3: CASSQARTDTQYF
DNA: TGTGCCAGCAGCCAAGCGCGCACAGATACGCAGTATTTT
J: TRBJ2-3
size: once
V: TRBV3-1/TRBV3-2
D: NA

CDR3: CASSSGTSGTNEQFF
DNA: TGCGCCAGCAGCTCCGGGACTAGCGGGACGAATGAGCAGTTCTTC
J: TRBJ2-1
size: NA
V: TRBV5-1
D: TRBD2

CDR3: CASSLAGNTEAFF
DNA: TGTGCCAGCAGCTTAGCAGGGAACACTGAAGCTTTCTTT
J: TRBJ1-1
size: NA
V: TRBV7-2
D: NA

CDR3: CASGRDQTNEQFF
DNA: TGTGCCAGCGGGAGAGACCAGACCAATGAGCAGTTCTTC
J: TRBJ2-1
size: NA
V: TRBV5-4
D: NA

CDR3: CAWARDRSLNYGYTF
DNA: TGTGCCTGGGCTCGGGACAGGTCGCTTAACTATGGCTACACCTTC
J: TRBJ1-2
size: few
V: TRBV30
D: TRBD1

CDR3: CASRKSGQGSYQGNTIYF
DNA: TGTGCCAGTAGGAAATCGGGACAGGGGAGCTACCAGGGAAACACCATATATTTT
J: TRBJ1-3
size: NA
V: TRBV19
D: TRBD1

CDR3: CASSPPVAGRTDTQYF
DNA: TGTGCCAGCAGCCCTCCCGTAGCAGGGAGGACAGATACGCAGTATTTT
J: TRBJ2-3
size: NA
V: TRBV5-4
D: NA

CDR3: CAWSSSGRDEQYF
DNA: TGTGCCTGGAGTTCCAGCGGGAGAGACGAGCAGTACTTC
J: TRBJ2-7
size: few
V: TRBV30
D: TRBD2

CDR3: CASSLLVAGTDTQYF
DNA: TGTGCCAGCAGCTTATTGGTGGCGGGAACAGATACGCAGTATTTT
J: TRBJ2-3
size: few
V: TRBV7-8
D: NA

CDR3: CASSGPRDAGTQYF
DNA: TGTGCCAGCAGCGGACCCCGGGACGCGGGGACCCAGTACTTC
J: TRBJ2-5
size: once
V: TRBV5-6
D: NA

CDR3: CASSPLAGSVNNEQFF
DNA: TGTGCCAGCAGTCCACTAGCGGGAAGTGTTAACAATGAGCAGTTCTTC
J: TRBJ2-1
size: NA
V: TRBV5-8
D: TRBD2

CDR3: CSVDDGGELFF
DNA: TGCAGCGTTGACGACGGCGGGGAGCTGTTTTTT
J: TRBJ2-2
size: NA
V: TRBV29-1
D: NA

CDR3: CASSEGGSWGPQHF
DNA: TGTGCCAGCAGTGAAGGGGGGTCTTGGGGGCCCCAGCATTTT
J: TRBJ1-5
size: few
V: TRBV25-1
D: NA

CDR3: CASAGLSENTIYF
DNA: TGTGCCAGCGCGGGACTGTCCGAAAACACCATATATTTT
J: TRBJ1-3
size: NA
V: TRBV9
D: NA

CDR3: CASSFWGRDYEQYF
DNA: TGCGCCAGCAGCTTTTGGGGCAGGGACTACGAGCAGTACTTC
J: TRBJ2-7
size: NA
V: TRBV5-1
D: NA

CDR3: CASSSTGGNEKLFF
DNA: TGTGCCAGCAGCTCGACAGGGGGGAATGAAAAACTGTTTTTT
J: TRBJ1-4
size: NA
V: TRBV3-1/TRBV3-2
D: TRBD1

CDR3: CASSQNNEQFF
DNA: TGTGCCAGCAGCCAAAACAATGAGCAGTTCTTC
J: TRBJ2-1
size: few
V: TRBV4-2
D: NA

CDR3: CASSLTVPVSGSTIYF
DNA: TGTGCCAGCAGTTTGACAGTTCCCGTCTCTGGAAGCACCATATATTTT
J: TRBJ1-3
size: NA
V: TRBV6-6
D: NA

CDR3: CASSPLTGLLSYEQYF
DNA: TGTGCCAGCAGTCCCCTGACAGGCCTCTTATCCTACGAGCAGTACTTC
J: TRBJ2-7
size: NA
V: TRBV27
D: NA

CDR3: CASSQVFRNTEAFF
DNA: TGTGCCAGCAGCCAAGTCTTCAGAAACACTGAAGCTTTCTTT
J: TRBJ1-1
size: NA
V: TRBV4-2
D: NA

CDR3: CASSPYAAEDNQPQHF
DNA: TGTGCCAGCAGCCCCTATGCCGCAGAAGACAATCAGCCCCAGCATTTT
J: TRBJ1-5
size: once
V: TRBV9
D: NA

CDR3: CASSLAHRGGYGYTF
DNA: TGCGCCAGCAGCTTGGCTCACAGGGGGGGCTATGGCTACACCTTC
J: TRBJ1-2
size: few
V: TRBV5-1
D: TRBD1

CDR3: CASSQDGGTGQYF
DNA: TGCGCCAGCAGCCAAGATGGGGGGACAGGGCAGTACTTC
J: TRBJ2-7
size: once
V: TRBV4-3
D: TRBD1

CDR3: CARGLEAAGELFF
DNA: TGTGCCAGGGGACTAGAAGCGGCCGGGGAGCTGTTTTTT
J: TRBJ2-2
size: NA
V: TRBV6-5
D: TRBD2

CDR3: CASSIEEGGSNQPQHF
DNA: TGTGCCAGTAGTATAGAAGAAGGGGGTAGCAATCAGCCCCAGCATTTT
J: TRBJ1-5
size: few
V: TRBV19
D: NA

CDR3: CASSPSRTSGEQFF
DNA: TGTGCCAGCAGCCCAAGCCGGACTAGCGGGGAGCAGTTCTTC
J: TRBJ2-1
size: NA
V: TRBV11-2
D: TRBD2

CDR3: CASSSSGSNPKETQYF
DNA: TGTGCCAGCAGTTCTAGCGGGAGCAACCCGAAAGAGACCCAGTACTTC
J: TRBJ2-5
size: NA
V: TRBV6-5
D: TRBD2

CDR3: CASSLVALGTEAFF
DNA: TGTGCCAGCAGCTTAGTGGCTTTGGGCACTGAAGCTTTCTTT
J: TRBJ1-1
size: NA
V: TRBV7-9
D: NA

CDR3: CASNTGGAEGDEQYF
DNA: TGTGCCAGCAATACAGGGGGCGCGGAGGGGGACGAGCAGTACTTC
J: TRBJ2-7
size: NA
V: TRBV6-5
D: TRBD1

CDR3: CASSLDRDQPQHF
DNA: TGTGCCAGCAGCCTCGACAGGGATCAGCCCCAGCATTTT
J: TRBJ1-5
size: NA
V: TRBV7-3
D: TRBD1